This T cell receptor (beta chain) came from a study of cytomegalovirus exposure and HLA in healthy donors. On this clone itself: Antigen specificity is unknown.

PCR used 60 Vbeta primers and 13 Jbeta primers. Per the original methods: About 10 million shared chains were among the 60 million to 80 million unique TCR beta chains that a later analysis counted. Clones were sequenced by immunoSEQ multiplex PCR, and TCRdb holds only the in-frame ones, with some missing. V and J calls and clone size are copied from that table; D and trimming were computed from the DNA. The repertoire holds 150,000 to 200,000 clones, with more than 75% as singletons. Study results and limitations: Highly shared sequence variants in one cluster were likely a sequencing artifact. DRB1 showed the most TCR associations and HLA-C the fewest in a later analysis, as rates varied by HLA locus.

The CDR3 covers 17 residues. With V trimmed by 0 bases and J by 0 bases, 4 bases remained unmatched. The germline CDR1 and CDR2 sequences are KGHSH and LQKENI. Each of the donors was a healthy bone marrow donor. The chain employs TRBV18 and TRBJ2-5; 10 positions match TRBD2. This clonotype originated in a woman between 18 and 29 years old in good health and CMV-seronegative. Sample: PBMCs. The CDR3 sequence is CASSPPELAGYQETQYF. CDR3 DNA sequence: TGTGCCAGCTCACCACCGGAACTAGCGGGATACCAAGAGACCCAGTACTTC. The complete variable domain, with remaining parts taken from reference TRBV18 and TRBJ2-5, reads NAGVMQNPRHLVRRRGQEARLRCSPMKGHSHVYWYRQLPEEGLKFMVYLQKENIIDESGMPKERFSAEFPKEGPSILRIQQVVRGDSAAYFCASSPPELAGYQETQYFGPGTRLLVL.